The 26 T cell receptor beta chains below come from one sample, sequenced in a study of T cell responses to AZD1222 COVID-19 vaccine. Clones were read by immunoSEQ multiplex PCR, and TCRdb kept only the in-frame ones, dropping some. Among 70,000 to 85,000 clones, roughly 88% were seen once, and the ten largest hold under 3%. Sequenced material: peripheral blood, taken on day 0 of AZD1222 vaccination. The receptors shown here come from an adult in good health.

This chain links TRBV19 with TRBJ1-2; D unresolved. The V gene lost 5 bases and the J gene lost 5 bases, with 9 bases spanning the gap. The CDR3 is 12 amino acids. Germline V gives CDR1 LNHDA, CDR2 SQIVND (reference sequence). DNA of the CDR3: TGTGCCAGTAGTCGAACACAATATGGCTACACCTTC. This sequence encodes CASSRTQYGYTF. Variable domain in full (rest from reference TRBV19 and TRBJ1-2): DGGITQSPKYLFRKEGQNVTLSCEQNLNHDAMYWYRQDPGQGLRLIYYSQIVNDFQKGDIAEGYSVSREKKESFPLTVTSAQKNPTAFYLCASSRTQYGYTFGSGTRLTVV.

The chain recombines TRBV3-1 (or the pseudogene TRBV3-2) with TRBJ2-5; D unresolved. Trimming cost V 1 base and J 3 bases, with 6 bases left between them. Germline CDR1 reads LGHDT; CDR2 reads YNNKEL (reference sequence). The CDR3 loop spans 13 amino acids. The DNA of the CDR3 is TGTGCCAGCAGCCAAGCCGTCAAAGAGACCCAGTACTTC. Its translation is CASSQAVKETQYF.

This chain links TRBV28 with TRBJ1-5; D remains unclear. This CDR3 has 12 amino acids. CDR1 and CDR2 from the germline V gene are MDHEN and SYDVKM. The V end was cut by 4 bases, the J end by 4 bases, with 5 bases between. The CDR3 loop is CASSSENQPQHF. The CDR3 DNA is TGTGCCAGCAGTTCAGAAAATCAGCCCCAGCATTTT.

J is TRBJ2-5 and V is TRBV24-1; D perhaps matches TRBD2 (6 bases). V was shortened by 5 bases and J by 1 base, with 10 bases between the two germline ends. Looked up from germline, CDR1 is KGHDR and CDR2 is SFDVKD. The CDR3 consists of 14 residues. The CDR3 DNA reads TGTGCCACCAGTGGCCTCGGGGGCCAAGAGACCCAGTACTTC. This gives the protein CATSGLGGQETQYF.

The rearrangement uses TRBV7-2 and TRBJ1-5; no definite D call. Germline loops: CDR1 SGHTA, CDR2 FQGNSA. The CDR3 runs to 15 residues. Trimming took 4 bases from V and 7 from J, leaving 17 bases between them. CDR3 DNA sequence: TGTGCCAGCAGCTCAGACGGTGGAGGATCGCAGCCCCAGCATTTT. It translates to CASSSDGGGSQPQHF.

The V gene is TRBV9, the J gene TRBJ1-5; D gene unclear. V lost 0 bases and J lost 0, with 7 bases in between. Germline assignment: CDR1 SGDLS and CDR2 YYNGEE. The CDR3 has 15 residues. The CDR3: CASSVGTTSNQPQHF. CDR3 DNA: TGTGCCAGCAGCGTAGGTACAACTAGCAATCAGCCCCAGCATTTT. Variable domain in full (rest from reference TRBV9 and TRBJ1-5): DSGVTQTPKHLITATGQRVTLRCSPRSGDLSVYWYQQSLDQGLQFLIQYYNGEERAKGNILERFSAQQFPDLHSELNLSSLELGDSALYFCASSVGTTSNQPQHFGDGTRLSIL.

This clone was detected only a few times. CDR3 loop: CASTPRDSYEQYF. Here the CDR3 DNA reads TGTGCCAGCACCCCGCGGGACTCCTACGAGCAGTACTTC. The V call is TRBV28, the J call TRBJ2-7, with D possibly matching TRBD2 (6 bases). Germline values: CDR1 MDHEN, CDR2 SYDVKM. The ends were cut back, 7 bases at V and 0 bases at J, with 10 bases in the middle. The CDR3 extends over 13 amino acids.

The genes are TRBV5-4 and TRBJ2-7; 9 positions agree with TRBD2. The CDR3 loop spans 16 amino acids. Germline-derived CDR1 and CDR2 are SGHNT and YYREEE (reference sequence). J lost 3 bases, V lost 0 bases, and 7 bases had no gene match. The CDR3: CASSLGHAGGSYEQYF. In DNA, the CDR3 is TGTGCCAGCAGCTTGGGGCATGCGGGAGGGAGCTACGAGCAGTACTTC.

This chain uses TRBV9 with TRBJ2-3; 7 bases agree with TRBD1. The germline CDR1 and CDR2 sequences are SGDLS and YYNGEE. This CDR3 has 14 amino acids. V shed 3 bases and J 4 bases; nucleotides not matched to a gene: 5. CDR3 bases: TGTGCCAGCAGCGCCCGACAGGGCGCAGATACGCAGTATTTT. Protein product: CASSARQGADTQYF.

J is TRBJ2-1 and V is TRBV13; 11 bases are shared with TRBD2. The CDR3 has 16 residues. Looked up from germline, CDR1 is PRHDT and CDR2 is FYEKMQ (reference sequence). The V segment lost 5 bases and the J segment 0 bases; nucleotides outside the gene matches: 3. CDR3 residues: CASSHGLAGSYNEQFF. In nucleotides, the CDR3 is TGTGCCAGCAGCCACGGACTAGCGGGCTCCTACAATGAGCAGTTCTTC.

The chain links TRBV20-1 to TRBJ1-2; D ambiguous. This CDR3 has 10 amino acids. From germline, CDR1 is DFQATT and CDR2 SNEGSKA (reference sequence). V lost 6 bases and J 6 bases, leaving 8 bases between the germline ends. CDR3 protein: CSAPGHGYTF. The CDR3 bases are TGCAGTGCACCCGGCCATGGCTACACCTTC.

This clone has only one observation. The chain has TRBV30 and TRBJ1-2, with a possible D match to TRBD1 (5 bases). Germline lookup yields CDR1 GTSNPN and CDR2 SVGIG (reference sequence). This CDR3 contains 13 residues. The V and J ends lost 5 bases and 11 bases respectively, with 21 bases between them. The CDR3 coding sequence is TGTGCCTGGGACGAAGGTACCGGAGGGGAGTACACCTTC. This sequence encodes CAWDEGTGGEYTF.

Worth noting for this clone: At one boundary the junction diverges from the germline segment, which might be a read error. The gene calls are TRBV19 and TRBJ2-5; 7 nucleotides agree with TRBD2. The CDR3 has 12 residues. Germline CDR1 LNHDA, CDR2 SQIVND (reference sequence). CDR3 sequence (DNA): TGTGCCAGTAGTGGGGGGGGACGGAACCAGGACTTC. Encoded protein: CASSGGGRNQDF.

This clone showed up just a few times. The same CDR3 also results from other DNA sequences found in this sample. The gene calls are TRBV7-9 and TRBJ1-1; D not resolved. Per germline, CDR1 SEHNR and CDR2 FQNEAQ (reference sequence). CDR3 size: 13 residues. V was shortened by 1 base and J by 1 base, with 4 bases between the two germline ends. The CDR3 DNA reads TGTGCCAGCAGCTTAGAACAGAACACTGAAGCTTTCTTT. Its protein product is CASSLEQNTEAFF.

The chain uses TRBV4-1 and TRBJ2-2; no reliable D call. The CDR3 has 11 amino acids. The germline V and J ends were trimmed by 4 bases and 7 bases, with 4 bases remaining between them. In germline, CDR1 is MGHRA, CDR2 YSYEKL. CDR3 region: CASSRGGELFF. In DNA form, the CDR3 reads TGCGCCAGCAGCCGCGGCGGGGAGCTGTTTTTT.

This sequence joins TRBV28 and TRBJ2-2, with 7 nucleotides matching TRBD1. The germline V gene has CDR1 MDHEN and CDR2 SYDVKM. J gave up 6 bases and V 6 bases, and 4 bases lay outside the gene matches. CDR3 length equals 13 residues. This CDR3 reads CASSLTGAGELFF. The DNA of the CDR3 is TGTGCCAGCAGCTTAACAGGGGCCGGGGAGCTGTTTTTT.

The CDR3 is CASSNLGQPQHF. For the CDR3, the DNA is TGTGCCAGCAGCAACTTGGGTCAGCCCCAGCATTTT. The chain recombines TRBV27 with TRBJ1-5; D remains unclear. V was cut by 6 bases and J by 6 bases, with 9 bases left in between. There are 12 residues in the CDR3. Germline CDR1 MNHEY, CDR2 SMNVEV (reference sequence).

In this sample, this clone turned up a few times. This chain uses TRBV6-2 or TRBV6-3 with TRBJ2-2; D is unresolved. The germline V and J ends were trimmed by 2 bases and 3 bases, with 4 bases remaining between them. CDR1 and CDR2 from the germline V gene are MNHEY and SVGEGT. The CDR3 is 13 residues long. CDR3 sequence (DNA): TGTGCCAGCAGTTACAGGGACACCGGGGAGCTGTTTTTT. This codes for CASSYRDTGELFF.

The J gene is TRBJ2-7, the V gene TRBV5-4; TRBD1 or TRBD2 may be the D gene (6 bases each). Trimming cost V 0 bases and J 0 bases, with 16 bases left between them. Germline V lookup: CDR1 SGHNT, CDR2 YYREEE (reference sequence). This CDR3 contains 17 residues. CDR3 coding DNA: TGTGCCAGCAGCTTGGAGGAACAGGGAGGTTTCTCCTACGAGCAGTACTTC. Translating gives CASSLEEQGGFSYEQYF.

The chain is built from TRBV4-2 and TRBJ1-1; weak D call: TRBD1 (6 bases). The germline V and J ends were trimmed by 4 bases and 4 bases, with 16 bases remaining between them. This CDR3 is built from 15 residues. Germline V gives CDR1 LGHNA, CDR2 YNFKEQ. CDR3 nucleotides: TGTGCCAGCAGCCTAGTGGGGCAGGGGAGCACTGAAGCTTTCTTT. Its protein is CASSLVGQGSTEAFF.

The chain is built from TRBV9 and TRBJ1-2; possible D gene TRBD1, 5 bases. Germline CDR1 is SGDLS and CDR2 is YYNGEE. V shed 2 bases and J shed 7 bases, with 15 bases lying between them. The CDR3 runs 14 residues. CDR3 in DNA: TGTGCCAGCAGCGTGGGTCTAGGGGAAGTTGGCTACACCTTC. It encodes CASSVGLGEVGYTF.

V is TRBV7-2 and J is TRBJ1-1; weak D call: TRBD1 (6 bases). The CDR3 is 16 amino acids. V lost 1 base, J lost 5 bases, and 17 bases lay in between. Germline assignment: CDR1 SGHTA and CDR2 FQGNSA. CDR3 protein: CASSLERGGGKTEAFF. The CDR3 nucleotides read TGTGCCAGCAGCTTAGAGCGGGGAGGGGGGAAGACTGAAGCTTTCTTT.

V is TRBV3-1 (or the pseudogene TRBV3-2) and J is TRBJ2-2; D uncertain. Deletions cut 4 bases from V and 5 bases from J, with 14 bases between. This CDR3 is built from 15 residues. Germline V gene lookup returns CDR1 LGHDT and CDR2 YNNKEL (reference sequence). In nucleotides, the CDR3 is TGTGCCAGCAGCCTCGAAAACTGGGATACCGGGGAGCTGTTTTTT. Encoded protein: CASSLENWDTGELFF.

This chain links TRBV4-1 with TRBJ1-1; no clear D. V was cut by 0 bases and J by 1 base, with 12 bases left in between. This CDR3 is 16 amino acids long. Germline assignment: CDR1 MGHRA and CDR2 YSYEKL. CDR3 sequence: CASSQDGPGGNTEAFF. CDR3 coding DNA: TGCGCCAGCAGCCAAGACGGACCGGGAGGGAACACTGAAGCTTTCTTT.

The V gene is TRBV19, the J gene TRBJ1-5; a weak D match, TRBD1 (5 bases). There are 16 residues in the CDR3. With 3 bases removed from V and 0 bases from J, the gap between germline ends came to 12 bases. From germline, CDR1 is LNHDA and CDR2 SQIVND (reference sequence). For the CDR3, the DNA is TGTGCCAGTAGTATTCGGGGGAGATATAGCAATCAGCCCCAGCATTTT. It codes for CASSIRGRYSNQPQHF.

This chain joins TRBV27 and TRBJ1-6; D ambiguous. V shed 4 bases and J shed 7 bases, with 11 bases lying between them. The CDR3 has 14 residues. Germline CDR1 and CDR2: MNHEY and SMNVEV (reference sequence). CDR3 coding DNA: TGTGCCAGCAGTTGGGGATCCCAAAATTCACCCCTCCACTTT. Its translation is CASSWGSQNSPLHF.